A single sample gave rise to the 28 T cell receptor beta chains below, sequenced in a study of blood T cell repertoires in COVID-19. Method: immunoSEQ multiplex PCR; TCRdb's copy keeps in-frame clones and lacks some. The table includes approximately 210,000 clones, around 86% detected once. Sequencing input: PBMCs or T cells enriched from blood (not recorded which). These receptors were collected from a man aged 30-40 years in a cohort exposed to, infected with or recovered from COVID-19 (not recorded which).

The chain couples TRBV3-1 (or the pseudogene TRBV3-2) to TRBJ1-1, with TRBD1 matching 7 bases. Germline V gives CDR1 LGHDT, CDR2 YNNKEL (reference sequence). J was trimmed by 5 bases and V by 4 bases; bases with no gene match: 7. The CDR3 covers 14 residues. In DNA form, the CDR3 reads TGTGCCAGCAGCCCCGACAGGGTAGAGACTGAAGCTTTCTTT. This gives the protein CASSPDRVETEAFF.

The CDR3 here is CASSTTGGVSSGANVLTF. The CDR3 bases are TGTGCCAGTAGCACGACAGGGGGGGTGAGCTCTGGGGCCAACGTCCTGACTTTC. The chain is built from TRBV19 and TRBJ2-6; 9 bases agree with TRBD1. There are 18 residues in the CDR3. Germline lookup yields CDR1 LNHDA and CDR2 SQIVND (reference sequence). V dropped 6 bases and J dropped 0; count of bases not matched to a gene: 9.

This clone has just one count. The chain recombines TRBV7-9 with TRBJ1-4, with a tentative D call TRBD1 (5 bases). There are 14 residues in the CDR3. The V and J ends lost 0 bases and 10 bases respectively, with 12 bases between them. CDR1 is SEHNR and CDR2 is FQNEAQ in the germline V gene (reference sequence). As DNA, the CDR3 is TGTGCCAGCAGCTTAGCAAGCACCGGGGGAAAACTGTTTTTT. Residues: CASSLASTGGKLFF.

This chain links TRBV25-1 with TRBJ2-2; tentatively, D is TRBD2 (6 bases). CDR3 size: 16 residues. The germline CDR1 and CDR2 sequences are MGHDK and SYGVNS. The V end lost 1 base, the J end lost 5 bases, and 14 bases lay between the germline ends. The CDR3 here is CASSEWRREETGELFF. DNA of the CDR3: TGTGCCAGCAGTGAATGGCGGAGGGAGGAAACCGGGGAGCTGTTTTTT.

This chain connects TRBV7-9 to TRBJ2-3; the D gene is possibly TRBD2 (7 bases). The ends were cut back, 1 base at V and 2 bases at J, with 19 bases in the middle. The CDR3 spans 18 residues. Germline CDR1 and CDR2: SEHNR and FQNEAQ (reference sequence). The CDR3 nucleotides are TGTGCCAGCAGCTTAGAGGGGGGGTGGCAGCCGCTCACAGATACGCAGTATTTT. Translation: CASSLEGGWQPLTDTQYF.

This rearrangement joins TRBV29-1 to TRBJ2-5, with 9 positions matching TRBD2. Looked up from germline, CDR1 is SQVTM and CDR2 is ANQGSEA. The ends lost 6 bases at V and 1 base at J; junction bases unmatched: 3. The length of the CDR3 is 13 residues. CDR3 sequence: CSVFSGSQETQYF. In nucleotides, the CDR3 is TGCAGCGTCTTTAGCGGGAGCCAAGAGACCCAGTACTTC.

V usage is TRBV4-1 and J usage is TRBJ1-1, with 8 nucleotides matching TRBD1. There are 15 residues in the CDR3. Germline V gene sequence: CDR1 MGHRA, CDR2 YSYEKL. V lost 0 bases to trimming and J lost 5 bases; unmatched junction nucleotides: 5. The CDR3: CASSQEDRVGTEAFF. As DNA, the CDR3 is TGCGCCAGCAGCCAAGAGGACAGGGTAGGGACTGAAGCTTTCTTT.

The gene calls are TRBV14 and TRBJ1-2, with D possibly TRBD1 on 6 matching bases. Trimming shortened V by 8 bases and J by 6 bases, and 10 bases separated the two germline ends. The CDR3 covers 11 residues. CDR1 and CDR2 from the germline V gene are SGHDN and FVKESK. CDR3 loop: CASLTGDGYTF. The CDR3 nucleotides are TGTGCCAGCTTGACAGGTGATGGCTACACCTTC.

This clone was detected a few times. The chain joins TRBV7-9 to TRBJ1-3; D not resolved. The germline V gene has CDR1 SEHNR and CDR2 FQNEAQ (reference sequence). Trimming took off 5 bases at V and 0 bases at J, with 8 bases between the two ends. CDR3 length equals 14 residues. CDR3 in DNA: TGTGCCAGCAGCATAGACAACTCTGGAAACACCATATATTTT. Protein sequence: CASSIDNSGNTIYF. Combining the CDR3 with reference TRBV7-9 and TRBJ1-3 gives the whole variable domain DTGVSQNPRHKITKRGQNVTFRCDPISEHNRLYWYRQTLGQGPEFLTYFQNEAQLEKSRLLSDRFSAERPKGSFSTLEIQRTEQGDSAMYLCASSIDNSGNTIYFGEGSWLTVV.

V usage is TRBV6-5 and J usage is TRBJ2-7; 10 bases map to TRBD2. V was pared by 5 bases and J by 3 bases, with 7 bases of the junction left unmatched. The CDR3 is 15 amino acids. Germline CDR1 MNHEY, CDR2 SVGAGI. CDR3 residues: CASSTPGLASYEQYF. The CDR3 nucleotides read TGTGCCAGCAGTACCCCGGGACTAGCGAGCTACGAGCAGTACTTC.

The chain recombines TRBV19 with TRBJ1-1, with D uncertain. V was trimmed by 5 bases and J by 1 base, leaving 8 bases between them. The CDR3 loop spans 13 amino acids. Per the germline V gene, CDR1 is LNHDA and CDR2 is SQIVND (reference sequence). The CDR3 region is CASSQHQNTEAFF. CDR3 nucleotide sequence: TGTGCCAGTAGTCAACACCAGAACACTGAAGCTTTCTTT.

The chain couples TRBV4-3 to TRBJ2-5; 8 nucleotides match TRBD1. The CDR3 loop spans 15 amino acids. J gave up 5 bases and V 5 bases, and 10 bases lay outside the gene matches. Germline CDR1 reads LGHNA; CDR2 reads YSLEER. The chain's CDR3 is CASSSTGEGTETQYF. For the CDR3, the DNA is TGCGCCAGCAGCTCGACAGGGGAAGGAACGGAGACCCAGTACTTC.

The chain carries TRBV6-5 and TRBJ1-1; 7 bases are a match to TRBD1. The CDR3 runs to 15 residues. Germline CDR1 MNHEY, CDR2 SVGAGI. J gave up 4 bases and V 6 bases, and 11 bases lay outside the gene matches. The CDR3: CASSPYPQGVTEAFF. DNA for the CDR3: TGTGCCAGCAGCCCCTACCCCCAGGGGGTCACTGAAGCTTTCTTT.

V usage is TRBV5-1 and J usage is TRBJ1-1, with TRBD1 matching 8 bases. V trimming: 2 bases; J trimming: 3 bases; junction bases outside the gene matches: 6. Looked up from germline, CDR1 is SGHRS and CDR2 is YFSETQ. The CDR3 has 15 residues. The CDR3 sequence is CASSFTGGIDTEAFF. Written as DNA, the CDR3 is TGCGCCAGCAGCTTTACAGGGGGAATCGACACTGAAGCTTTCTTT.

The chain has TRBV7-2 and TRBJ2-7, with 9 bases aligning to TRBD1. Losses at the gene ends were 5 bases for V and 0 bases for J; bases not matched to a gene: 5. Per germline, CDR1 SGHTA and CDR2 FQGNSA. CDR3 size: 15 residues. The CDR3 region has the DNA TGTGCCAGCAGCCGGACAGGGGCCAGCTCCTACGAGCAGTACTTC. It encodes CASSRTGASSYEQYF.

The rearrangement links TRBV10-3 to TRBJ1-2; D is uncertain. The CDR3 covers 12 residues. Germline assignment: CDR1 ENHRY and CDR2 SYGVKD. V shed 5 bases and J shed 2 bases, with 6 bases lying between them. The CDR3 sequence: CAISQTNYGYTF. CDR3 DNA: TGTGCCATCAGTCAGACAAACTATGGCTACACCTTC.

The chain carries TRBV5-1 and TRBJ2-7; D is possibly TRBD1 (6 bases). The CDR3 consists of 16 residues. V lost 0 bases and J 5 bases, leaving 18 bases between the germline ends. Germline V gene lookup returns CDR1 SGHRS and CDR2 YFSETQ. CDR3 amino acids: CASSLAQGPLLDEQYF. For the CDR3, the DNA is TGCGCCAGCAGCTTGGCTCAGGGGCCTCTCCTAGACGAGCAGTACTTC.

V usage is TRBV7-9 and J usage is TRBJ2-7; 12 positions agree with TRBD2. The junction had 5 bases not matched to a gene; V was cut back by 2 bases and J by 6 bases. The CDR3 contains 15 residues. The V gene's germline CDR1 is SEHNR and CDR2 FQNEAQ (reference sequence). DNA for the CDR3: TGTGCCAGCAGCTTACTAGCGGGAGGGCCCCTCGAGCAGTACTTC. Translated: CASSLLAGGPLEQYF.

The CDR3 DNA reads TGTGCCAGCAGTTACTCCACAGGAGCAAACTATGGCTACACCTTC. As protein: CASSYSTGANYGYTF. The J gene is TRBJ1-2, the V gene TRBV6-5; D might be TRBD1 (5 bases). The CDR3 totals 15 residues. Germline V CDR1 and CDR2: MNHEY, SVGAGI. The ends were cut back, 0 bases at V and 2 bases at J, with 10 bases in the middle.

The CDR3 protein is CASSLATVNQETQYF. The DNA for the CDR3 is TGCGCCAGCAGCTTGGCCACGGTTAACCAAGAGACCCAGTACTTC. The chain links TRBV5-1 to TRBJ2-5; D not certain. Germline CDR1 and CDR2: SGHRS and YFSETQ. V lost 0 bases and J lost 0, with 9 bases in between. The CDR3 length is 15 residues.

This chain joins TRBV19 and TRBJ2-1; 7 bases map to TRBD2. Germline V gives CDR1 LNHDA, CDR2 SQIVND (reference sequence). J was trimmed by 11 bases and V by 7 bases; bases with no gene match: 17. The CDR3 sequence is 15 residues long. For the CDR3, the DNA is TGTGCCAGTACCCCCGATGGGGAGGGCCTAGGTAAGCAGTTCTTC. Protein product: CASTPDGEGLGKQFF. Together with reference TRBV19 and TRBJ2-1, the CDR3 gives the full variable domain: DGGITQSPKYLFRKEGQNVTLSCEQNLNHDAMYWYRQDPGQGLRLIYYSQIVNDFQKGDIAEGYSVSREKKESFPLTVTSAQKNPTAFYLCASTPDGEGLGKQFFGPGTRLTVL.

The V gene is TRBV3-1 (or the pseudogene TRBV3-2), the J gene TRBJ2-7; 7 bases are shared with TRBD2. The CDR3 covers 16 residues. The V gene's germline CDR1 is LGHDT and CDR2 YNNKEL (reference sequence). Unmatched junction bases numbered 9, after V lost 1 base and J lost 3 bases. The CDR3, as DNA: TGTGCCAGCAGCCAAGCGGGGGGATCTTTGGTCTACGAGCAGTACTTC. This translates into CASSQAGGSLVYEQYF.

The chain combines TRBV28 with TRBJ1-2; D uncertain. This CDR3 contains 15 residues. Trimming shortened V by 2 bases and J by 1 base, and 11 bases separated the two germline ends. Germline CDR1 and CDR2: MDHEN and SYDVKM. The CDR3 sequence is CASSLDQVVNYGYTF. The CDR3 bases are TGTGCCAGCAGTTTAGACCAGGTGGTTAACTATGGCTACACCTTC.

This chain links TRBV5-1 with TRBJ1-1; D remains ambiguous. CDR3 length: 13 residues. The germline CDR1 and CDR2 sequences are SGHRS and YFSETQ. Trimming took 2 bases from V and 1 from J, leaving 6 bases between them. The CDR3 is CASSFWQNTEAFF. The CDR3 DNA reads TGCGCCAGCAGCTTTTGGCAGAACACTGAAGCTTTCTTT.

The gene calls are TRBV5-5 and TRBJ2-3, with TRBD2 identical over 9 bases. Germline V CDR1 and CDR2: SGHKS, YYEKEE (reference sequence). Trimming at V came to 4 bases and at J to 1 base, leaving 4 bases not matched to a gene. The length of the CDR3 is 15 residues. CDR3 in amino acids: CASSLIAGGTDTQYF. CDR3 bases: TGTGCCAGCAGCCTAATAGCGGGAGGCACAGATACGCAGTATTTT.

The V call is TRBV7-9, the J call TRBJ1-1, with D tentatively TRBD1 (6 bases). Germline lookup yields CDR1 SEHNR and CDR2 FQNEAQ (reference sequence). CDR3 length: 14 residues. V gave up 1 base and J gave up 8 bases, with 14 bases separating them. The CDR3 loop is CASSLEVSGAEAFF. CDR3 sequence (DNA): TGTGCCAGCAGCTTAGAAGTCTCAGGGGCCGAAGCTTTCTTT.

The J gene is TRBJ2-7, the V gene TRBV19, with 8 bases fitting TRBD2. Unmatched junction bases numbered 4, after V lost 5 bases and J lost 1 base. Germline lookup yields CDR1 LNHDA and CDR2 SQIVND (reference sequence). This CDR3 contains 14 residues. The CDR3, as DNA: TGTGCCAGTAGTCTAGCGGGTAGATCCTACGAGCAGTACTTC. Protein sequence: CASSLAGRSYEQYF.

The CDR3 spells CASSPLGNEKLFF. In DNA, the CDR3 is TGTGCCAGCAGTCCCCTCGGTAATGAAAAACTGTTTTTT. The rearrangement links TRBV28 to TRBJ1-4, with D uncertain. The germline V and J ends were trimmed by 5 bases and 4 bases, with 8 bases remaining between them. The CDR3 sequence is 13 residues long. Per germline, CDR1 MDHEN and CDR2 SYDVKM.